A selection of T cell receptor beta chains follows, all from one sample in a study of cytomegalovirus exposure and HLA in healthy donors. Measured with immunoSEQ multiplex PCR; TCRdb has only the in-frame clones, and not every one. The sample holds under 300,000 clones, about 90% seen once. Sequencing input: PBMCs. The receptors come from a young woman in good health and CMV-seropositive. Each CDR3 is given with its conserved first and last residue. Each record gives: clone size, V gene, D gene, J gene, CDR3 DNA, CDR3 protein. A D gene is named only where the DNA matches it firmly. Expanded clones get a size class; other rows say once, few or many, or leave the size out.

.,TRBV27,TRBD2,TRBJ2-3,TGTGCCAGCAGCGCCCTACGACTAGCGGGGATCACAGATACGCAGTATTTT,CASSALRLAGITDTQYF
.,TRBV7-9,TRBD2,TRBJ2-7,TGTGCCAGCAGCTATAGCGGGGACTACGAGCAGTACTTC,CASSYSGDYEQYF
.,TRBV29-1,TRBD2,TRBJ2-3,TGCAGCGGGGGGGGGTCTTCCGGCGGAGATACGCAGTATTTT,CSGGGSSGGDTQYF
.,TRBV5-1,.,TRBJ1-1,TGCGCCAGCAGCTCATCAGGGGCCCCTGACACTGAAGCTTTCTTT,CASSSSGAPDTEAFF
once,TRBV14,TRBD1,TRBJ2-3,TGTGCCAGCAGCCCGTCGACAGGGAACACAGATACGCAGTATTTT,CASSPSTGNTDTQYF
.,TRBV27,TRBD2,TRBJ2-1,TGTGCCAGCAGCCGCACACGGGAGGGGTATTTTGAGCAGTTCTTC,CASSRTREGYFEQFF
.,TRBV2,TRBD1,TRBJ2-5,TGTGCCAGCCCCACACAGGGGGCAGAGGAGACCCAGTACTTC,CASPTQGAEETQYF
.,TRBV6-1,.,TRBJ2-2,TGTGCCAGCAGTGAAGACAGGGTCCGCGCCGGGGAGCTGTTTTTT,CASSEDRVRAGELFF
few,TRBV30,.,TRBJ1-2,TGTGCCTGGAGCCTTGGGCTTAACTATGGCTACACCTTC,CAWSLGLNYGYTF
.,TRBV5-1,TRBD1,TRBJ1-1,TGCGCCAGCAGCTCCGGACAGGCCCTGTACACTGAAGCTTTCTTT,CASSSGQALYTEAFF
.,TRBV5-1,TRBD2,TRBJ2-7,TGCGCCAGCAGCTTGGATGTAGCGGGAGGGGGGGACGAGCAGTACTTC,CASSLDVAGGGDEQYF
.,TRBV27,TRBD2,TRBJ2-1,TGTGCCAGCAGTTTAGGGACCGGGGGGAAGAGGTTCTTC,CASSLGTGGKRFF
.,TRBV28,TRBD1,TRBJ2-1,TGTGCCAGCAGTTTAAATTCGAACAGGGGGCCGGACAATGAGCAGTTCTTC,CASSLNSNRGPDNEQFF
.,TRBV9,TRBD1,TRBJ1-1,TGTGCCAGCAGTGACAGGGGGGCCATGAACACTGAAGCTTTCTTT,CASSDRGAMNTEAFF
.,TRBV28,.,TRBJ2-7,TGTGCCAGCACCCTGACAGGATCCTACTACGAGCAGTACTTC,CASTLTGSYYEQYF
.,TRBV11-2,.,TRBJ2-1,TGTGCCAGCAGCTTAGGAACTTACAATGAGCAGTTCTTC,CASSLGTYNEQFF
.,TRBV6-6,TRBD1,TRBJ1-2,TGTGCCAGCAGGCGGACAGGGGCTAACTATGGCTACACCTTC,CASRRTGANYGYTF
.,TRBV4-1,.,TRBJ1-1,TGCGCCAGCAGCCAGTACAGGGCCGCTTTCTTT,CASSQYRAAFF
.,TRBV5-1,.,TRBJ1-4,TGCGCCAGCAGCTTGTATAGTACAGATAATGAAAAACTGTTTTTT,CASSLYSTDNEKLFF
.,TRBV5-5,TRBD2,TRBJ2-7,TGTGCCAGCAGCTCCTACAGCGGGAGCTCCTACGAGCAGTACTTC,CASSSYSGSSYEQYF
.,TRBV19,.,TRBJ2-5,TGTGCCAGTAGTACACGGGACCAAGAGACCCAGTACTTC,CASSTRDQETQYF
.,TRBV10-1,.,TRBJ2-6,TGCGCCAGCAGTGGTGGCCGATCTGGGGCCAACGTCCTGACTTTC,CASSGGRSGANVLTF
.,TRBV5-1,.,TRBJ2-1,TGCGCCAGCAGGGTGGGAGGCCCCCTCTCCTACAATGAGCAGTTCTTC,CASRVGGPLSYNEQFF
.,TRBV5-1,.,TRBJ2-7,TGCGCCAGCAGCTTGTTCGGGGACGAGCAGTACTTC,CASSLFGDEQYF
once,TRBV9,TRBD2,TRBJ2-1,TGTGCCAGCAGCGAAACTAGCGGGAGAGTACTAGAGCAGTTCTTC,CASSETSGRVLEQFF
few,TRBV6-4,.,TRBJ2-1,TGTGCCAGCAGTGACCGGACTATGAATGAGCAGTTCTTC,CASSDRTMNEQFF
.,TRBV27,.,TRBJ2-7,TGTGCCAGCAGTTCCCCGACAGAACTTTACGAGCAGTACTTC,CASSSPTELYEQYF
.,TRBV11-3,TRBD1,TRBJ2-1,TGTGCCAGCAGCGTTGGGACAGGGTCCTACAATGAGCAGTTCTTC,CASSVGTGSYNEQFF
.,TRBV25-1,TRBD2,TRBJ2-5,TGTGCCAGCAGTGAAAACCTAGCGGGGGGGGTGGAGACCCAGTACTTC,CASSENLAGGVETQYF
few,TRBV11-3,.,TRBJ2-7,TGTGCCAGCAGCGACGCAGGGTCCCCCTACGAGCAGTACTTC,CASSDAGSPYEQYF
.,TRBV5-8,.,TRBJ1-5,TGTGCCAGCAGCTTGGACCCCGAGATTAGGCCCCAGCATTTT,CASSLDPEIRPQHF
.,TRBV28,TRBD1,TRBJ1-5,TGTGCCAGCAGTCCAAACCTCCCGGGACAGGGATTTTATAGCAATCAGCCCCAGCATTTT,CASSPNLPGQGFYSNQPQHF
.,TRBV29-1,.,TRBJ2-5,TGCAGCGTTGATACCCTATACCAAGAGACCCAGTACTTC,CSVDTLYQETQYF
.,TRBV7-9,.,TRBJ2-7,TGTGCCAGCAGCCCCTATTCTTACGAGCAGTACTTC,CASSPYSYEQYF
.,TRBV2,TRBD1,TRBJ1-4,TGTGCCAGTAGACAGGGGATGAATGAAAAACTGTTTTTT,CASRQGMNEKLFF
.,TRBV6-5,.,TRBJ1-4,TGTGCCAGCAGTCAGGACAGAAATAATGAAAAACTGTTTTTT,CASSQDRNNEKLFF
.,TRBV25-1,TRBD1,TRBJ2-1,TGTGCCAGCAGTGAATGGACAGGGGGCTACAATGAGCAGTTCTTC,CASSEWTGGYNEQFF
.,TRBV7-3,.,TRBJ2-2,TGTGCCAGCAGCTTACAAAGCCTCACCGGGGAGCTGTTTTTT,CASSLQSLTGELFF
.,TRBV28,TRBD1,TRBJ1-5,TGTGCCAGCGGGACAGATGATGTGCGCAATCAGCCCCAGCATTTT,CASGTDDVRNQPQHF
.,TRBV4-1,.,TRBJ2-4,TGCGCCAGCAGCCAAGCGGGGGTCCTAGCCAAAAACATTCAGTACTTC,CASSQAGVLAKNIQYF
.,TRBV6-1,.,TRBJ2-7,TGTGCCAGCAGTGAATCGAACTACGGCACCTACGAGCAGTACTTC,CASSESNYGTYEQYF
.,TRBV5-1,.,TRBJ1-1,TGCGCCAGCAGCTTGTGGGAACAGACTATCACTGAAGCTTTCTTT,CASSLWEQTITEAFF
.,TRBV5-1,TRBD1,TRBJ2-7,TGCGCCAGCAGCTTGGTGGGGACAGAGCACTACGAGCAGTACTTC,CASSLVGTEHYEQYF
.,TRBV7-3,TRBD2,TRBJ2-3,TGTGCCAGCAGCCGCTCCGGGACTAGCGGGACTAGCACAGATACGCAGTATTTT,CASSRSGTSGTSTDTQYF
.,TRBV27,TRBD2,TRBJ2-1,TGTGCCAGCAGTTTATCACTTAGCGGGTATGAGCAGTTCTTC,CASSLSLSGYEQFF
.,TRBV5-8,.,TRBJ2-7,TGTGCCAGCAGCTTGGATTCTATCAGGTCCGAGCAGTACTTC,CASSLDSIRSEQYF
.,TRBV5-1,TRBD2,TRBJ2-1,TGCGCCAGCAGCCGCCCCTCAGGCGGGAGACTGAATGAGCAGTTCTTC,CASSRPSGGRLNEQFF
.,TRBV5-4,TRBD2,TRBJ2-5,TGTGCCAGCAGCCCAGTAGCGGGAGGGCTGCTTTCCGGCGAGACCCAGTACTTC,CASSPVAGGLLSGETQYF
.,TRBV7-9,TRBD2,TRBJ2-2,TGTGCCAGCATCGCGGGGGGGTCCGACACCGGGGAGCTGTTTTTT,CASIAGGSDTGELFF
.,TRBV30,.,TRBJ1-1,TGTGCCTGGAGTGGCGGGGGAATGAACACTGAAGCTTTCTTT,CAWSGGGMNTEAFF
.,TRBV7-9,TRBD2,TRBJ2-1,TGTGCCAGCAGCTTGGAAGCGGGAGGTTACTACAATGAGCAGTTCTTC,CASSLEAGGYYNEQFF
.,TRBV10-1,.,TRBJ2-6,TGCGCCAGCAGCGGAGGGTCTGGGGCCAACGTCCTGACTTTC,CASSGGSGANVLTF
.,TRBV4-2,.,TRBJ1-5,TGTGCCAGCAGCCAAGACCTCTCGAAGCCAAGTCAGCCCCAGCATTTT,CASSQDLSKPSQPQHF
.,TRBV9,.,TRBJ2-5,TGTGCCAGCAGCGTAGCCGGAGGAGAGACCCAGTACTTC,CASSVAGGETQYF
.,TRBV20-1,TRBD2,TRBJ2-7,TGCAGTGTACTAGCGGATTACGAGCAGTACTTC,CSVLADYEQYF